This T cell receptor beta chain was identified during a study of shared clonotypes between healthy human individuals (dated by TCRdb to the early 2020s). Study-wide context: The cohort included a few men and a couple of women between 18 and 49 years of age. For each donor, CD4 naive and CD4 memory were each given three plates, CD8 naive was given two plates, and CD8 memory was given one plate. To estimate repertoire size and how much clonotypes are shared between individuals, the study performed deep sequencing of blood TCR repertoires from roughly five healthy adults. To increase sequencing depth and limit assay-specific biases, different laboratories used diverse techniques to prepare libraries and sequence TCR repertoires. Each donor's leukapheresis produced roughly between roughly 0.85 and 9.5 billion PBMCs. Overall results and qualifications from the work: About 5% of naive CD4, 3% to 3.5% of naive CD8, roughly 2.4% of memory CD4, and approximately 0.39% of memory CD8 clonotypes were shared across a few donors. Based on pairwise subsampling, the degree of clonotype sharing among donors was expected to be affected by sequencing depth. Because the study included only a small number of donors, the genetic and exposure-history diversity represented was limited. Sampling was limited to blood, and TCR repertoires in tissue likely differ from TCR repertoires in blood. Estimated clonotype richness was generally larger for naive than for memory subsets. Clonotypes shared by all four sorted-subset donors showed higher generation probabilities than non-shared clonotypes. Incomplete sequencing was indicated by rarefaction of sorted-subset datasets, despite the large sequencing depth.

TCR CDR3 regions were amplified from genomic DNA by multiplex PCR using the deep immunoSEQ assay. Extracted genomic DNA from each cell subset was distributed evenly across all wells of several immunoSEQ 96-well plates, and each plate was treated as a replicate. For sorted subsets, approximately 200 ng of genomic DNA, equivalent to around 31,000 T cell genomes, went into each replicate PCR. Purified libraries were quantified with a Qubit 3.0 fluorometer, sized on a Bioanalyzer 2100, and re-quantified with the KAPA Library Quantification kit. Every immunoSEQ 96-well plate was sequenced on a separate single-read 150-cycle Illumina NextSeq 550 flow cell. The authors' analysis ran thus. Because the immunoSEQ output held only junctional sequences and lacked quality scores, the filtering could not match the filtering applied to full-length reads. Sequences were annotated with PyIR, a Python wrapper for IgBLAST v1.9, and V/J genes and CDR3 were assigned using IMGT germline references. Reads with weak V/J assignments (E-value above 1e-6), missing CDR3, stop codons, out-of-frame junctions, or ambiguous translated residues were removed. A V3J clonotype was defined by an identical inferred V gene, J gene, and CDR3 amino acid sequence. Percentage overlap between repertoires was computed as shared unique clonotypes divided by the size of the smaller repertoire. Repertoire richness was assessed with RTK rarefaction, the Chao1 estimator, and Recon v2.1 estimates of unobserved clonotypes. Generation probabilities for all TCRbeta clonotypes obtained by the gDNA method from several donors were computed using OLGA. TCRdb's version of the immuneACCESS table is confined to in-frame rearrangements and falls short of the full clone set. An unresolved V gene accounts for under half of the shortfall where checked; the remainder is of unknown origin. V, J and clone size are those of that table, while D and trimming were read from the DNA. This sample is represented by about 590,000 clones; around 95% of them were singletons. Of the sample, 0.1% to 0.11% is held by the ten largest clones.

Of note for this clone: Its cognate antigen has yet to be identified. No base qualities exist here, and no much larger clone lies one base off it.

The CDR3 measures 15 amino acids from cysteine to phenylalanine. Just CDR3 DNA is preserved here, 45 bases in frame from base 1. CDR1 and CDR2, per the germline V gene, are SGHDT and YYEEEE. At the junction V is shortened by 5 bases and J by 0 bases; bases outside the gene matches: 8. CD8 naive samples consisted of CD45RO-negative cells that were positively selected for CCR7, yielding a CD45RA+CCR7+ population without TemRA cells. Donors were healthy HIV-negative adults with no recently reported acute infections or vaccinations. All donors were Caucasian adults living in Nashville, Tennessee, USA. Blood was obtained by leukapheresis, after which PBMCs were separated by Ficoll-Histopaque density gradient centrifugation and cryopreserved in liquid nitrogen vapor phase. Analytical flow cytometry was used to check the purity and quantity of every magnetically sorted T cell population. From each sorted fraction, genomic DNA was isolated and quantified by UV absorbance on a Nanodrop 2000c.

Rearrangement joined TRBV5-6 to TRBJ2-7; TRBD1 fits 7 bases in the junction. Material for sequencing was naive CD8+ T cells sorted from blood. In light of the paper, this sample's cell subset or site label describes: CD45RA+CCR7+. The sequence was collected from a woman in her twenties or thirties in good health. The nucleotide sequence reads TGTGCCAGCAGTGGCCGGGACAGAAGCTCCTACGAGCAGTACTTC. Its amino acids are CASSGRDRSSYEQYF. With the portions outside the CDR3 filled from the reference TRBV5-6 and TRBJ2-7 genes, the complete variable region becomes DAGVTQSPTHLIKTRGQQVTLRCSPKSGHDTVSWYQQALGQGPQFIFQYYEEEERQRGNFPDRFSGHQFPNYSSELNVNALLLGDSALYLCASSGRDRSSYEQYFGPGTRLTVT.